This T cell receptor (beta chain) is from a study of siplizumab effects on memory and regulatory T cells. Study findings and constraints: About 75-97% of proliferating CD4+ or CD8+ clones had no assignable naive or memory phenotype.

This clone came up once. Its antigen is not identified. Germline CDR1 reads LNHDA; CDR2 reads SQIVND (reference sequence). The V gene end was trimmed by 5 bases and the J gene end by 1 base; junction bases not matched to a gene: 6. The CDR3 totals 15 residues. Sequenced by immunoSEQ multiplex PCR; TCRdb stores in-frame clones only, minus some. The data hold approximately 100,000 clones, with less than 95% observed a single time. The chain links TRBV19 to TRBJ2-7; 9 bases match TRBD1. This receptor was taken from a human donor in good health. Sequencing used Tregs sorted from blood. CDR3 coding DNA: TGTGCCAGTAGTTCACAGGGGGCGGTGTCCTACGAGCAGTACTTC. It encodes CASSSQGAVSYEQYF.